The clone carrying this TCR beta chain was seen ten or more times. The data are from a study of T-cell reconstitution after alpha-beta-depleted transplantation in children. Using unique molecular identifiers, the investigators prepared the TCRbeta library. TCRdb re-derived calls from the PCR reads in MiXCR, one entry per CDR3 protein. The sample records 500,000 or so distinct CDR3 sequences, about an eighth being singletons. This sequence was found in a female patient between 2 and 15 years old who had a stem cell transplant for aplastic anemia, so the T cells may come from the graft donor. Specimen: PBMCs, mostly from graft donor cells, collected 180 days after TCRalphabeta/CD19-depleted stem cell transplant.

Here the CDR3 DNA reads TGCGCCAGCAGTGACATTGGACTAGCGGGAGCACCCTACAATGAGCAGTTCTTC. Protein product: CASSDIGLAGAPYNEQFF. The genes are TRBV10-1 and TRBJ2-1, with TRBD2 identical over 13 bases. Losses at the gene ends were 3 bases for V and 2 bases for J; bases not matched to a gene: 7. The CDR3 consists of 18 residues. The germline V gene encodes CDR1 WNHNN and CDR2 SYGVQD (reference sequence).